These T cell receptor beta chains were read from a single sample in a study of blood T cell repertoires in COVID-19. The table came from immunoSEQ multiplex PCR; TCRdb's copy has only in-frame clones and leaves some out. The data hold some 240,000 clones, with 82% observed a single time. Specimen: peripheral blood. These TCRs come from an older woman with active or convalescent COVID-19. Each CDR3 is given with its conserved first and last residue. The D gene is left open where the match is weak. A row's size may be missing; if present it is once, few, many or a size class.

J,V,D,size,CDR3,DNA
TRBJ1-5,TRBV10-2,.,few,CASSDPGPRDQPQHF,TGCGCCAGCAGTGACCCAGGGCCCCGTGATCAGCCCCAGCATTTT
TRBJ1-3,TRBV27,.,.,CASSLKGASGNTIYF,TGTGCCAGCAGTTTAAAAGGGGCGAGTGGAAACACCATATATTTT
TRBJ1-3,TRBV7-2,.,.,CASRRDTIYF,TGTGCCAGCAGGCGAGACACCATATATTTT
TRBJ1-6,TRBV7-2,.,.,CASSLAGGVATPLHF,TGTGCCAGCAGCTTAGCTGGAGGGGTAGCCACACCCCTCCACTTT
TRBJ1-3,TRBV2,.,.,CASSEGTWGSGNTIYF,TGTGCCAGCAGTGAGGGGACATGGGGGTCTGGAAACACCATATATTTT
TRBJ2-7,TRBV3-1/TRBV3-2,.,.,CASSPTGSYEQYF,TGTGCCAGCAGCCCCACAGGATCCTACGAGCAGTACTTC
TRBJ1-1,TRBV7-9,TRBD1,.,CASSPRTGNTEAFF,TGTGCCAGCAGCCCTCGGACAGGGAACACTGAAGCTTTCTTT
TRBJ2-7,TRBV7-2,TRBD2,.,CASSLAHGLDTYEQYF,TGTGCCAGCAGCTTAGCCCATGGACTAGACACCTACGAGCAGTACTTC
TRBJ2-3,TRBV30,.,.,CACESGGARGGTQYF,TGTGCCTGCGAGTCTGGGGGGGCAAGGGGAGGTACGCAGTATTTT
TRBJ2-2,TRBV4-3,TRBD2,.,CASSQGTSGVGELFF,TGCGCCAGCAGCCAAGGGACTAGCGGGGTCGGGGAGCTGTTTTTT
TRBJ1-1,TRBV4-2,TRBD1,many,CASSQDGDSLNTEAFF,TGTGCCAGCAGCCAAGATGGGGACAGTCTGAACACTGAAGCTTTCTTT
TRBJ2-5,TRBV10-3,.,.,CAITRGAQETQYF,TGTGCCATCACCCGGGGGGCCCAAGAGACCCAGTACTTC
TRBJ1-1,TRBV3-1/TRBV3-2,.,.,CASSQEGGVTSEAFF,TGTGCCAGCAGCCAAGAAGGGGGGGTTACTTCTGAAGCTTTCTTT
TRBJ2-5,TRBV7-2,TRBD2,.,CASSLVGAGASQETQYF,TGTGCCAGCAGCTTAGTCGGAGCGGGGGCTTCCCAAGAGACCCAGTACTTC
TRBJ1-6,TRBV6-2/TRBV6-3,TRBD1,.,CASSYLQQGNSPLHF,TGTGCCAGCAGTTACCTCCAACAGGGGAATTCACCCCTCCACTTT
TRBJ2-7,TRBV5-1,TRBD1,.,CASSSEGTGRQYEQYF,TGCGCCAGCAGCTCGGAGGGGACAGGGAGGCAGTACGAGCAGTACTTC
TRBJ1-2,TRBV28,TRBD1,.,CASSLPGQGRGYGYTF,TGTGCCAGCAGTTTACCGGGACAGGGAAGGGGATATGGCTACACCTTC
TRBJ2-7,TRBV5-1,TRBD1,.,CASSLEGQGPYEQYF,TGCGCCAGCAGCTTGGAGGGACAGGGACCCTACGAGCAGTACTTC
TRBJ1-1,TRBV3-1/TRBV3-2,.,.,CASSSYHLQSLRGPWSTEAFF,TGTGCCAGCAGCTCGTATCACTTACAGAGCCTGCGGGGGCCGTGGTCCACTGAAGCTTTCTTT
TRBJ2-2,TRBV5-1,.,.,CASTGGPSTGELFF,TGCGCCAGCACCGGCGGCCCAAGCACCGGGGAGCTGTTTTTT
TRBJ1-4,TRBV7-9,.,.,CASSLARYSEKLFF,TGTGCCAGCAGCTTGGCCAGGTACAGTGAAAAACTGTTTTTT
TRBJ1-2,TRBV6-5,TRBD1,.,CASRDRRGLTYGYTF,TGTGCCAGCAGAGACCGCAGGGGGCTGACCTATGGCTACACCTTC
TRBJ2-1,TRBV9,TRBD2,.,CASSPIGGDYMDEQFF,TGTGCCAGCAGCCCCATTGGAGGGGACTATATGGATGAGCAGTTCTTC
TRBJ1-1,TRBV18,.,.,CASSPPGSATEAFF,TGTGCCAGCTCACCACCGGGGAGCGCCACTGAAGCTTTCTTT
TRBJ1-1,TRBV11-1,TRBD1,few,CASSKPTGGRGTEAFF,TGTGCCAGCAGCAAGCCGACAGGGGGCCGGGGGACTGAAGCTTTCTTT
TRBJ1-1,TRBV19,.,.,CASSISRGYTEAFF,TGTGCCAGTAGTATATCGAGGGGGTACACTGAAGCTTTCTTT
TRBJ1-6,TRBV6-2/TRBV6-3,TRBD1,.,CASSYTGQGRNSPLHF,TGTGCCAGCAGTTATACCGGACAGGGACGGAATTCACCCCTCCACTTT
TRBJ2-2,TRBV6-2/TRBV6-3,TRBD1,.,CASSPEDRDGSGELFF,TGTGCCAGCAGTCCAGAAGACAGGGATGGTAGCGGGGAGCTGTTTTTT
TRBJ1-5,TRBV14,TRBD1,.,CASSQGIRTGGQPQHF,TGTGCCAGCAGCCAAGGAATTAGAACAGGGGGTCAGCCCCAGCATTTT
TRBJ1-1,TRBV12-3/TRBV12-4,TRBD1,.,CASSLVGRGHAFF,TGTGCCAGCAGTTTAGTGGGTAGGGGGCACGCTTTCTTT